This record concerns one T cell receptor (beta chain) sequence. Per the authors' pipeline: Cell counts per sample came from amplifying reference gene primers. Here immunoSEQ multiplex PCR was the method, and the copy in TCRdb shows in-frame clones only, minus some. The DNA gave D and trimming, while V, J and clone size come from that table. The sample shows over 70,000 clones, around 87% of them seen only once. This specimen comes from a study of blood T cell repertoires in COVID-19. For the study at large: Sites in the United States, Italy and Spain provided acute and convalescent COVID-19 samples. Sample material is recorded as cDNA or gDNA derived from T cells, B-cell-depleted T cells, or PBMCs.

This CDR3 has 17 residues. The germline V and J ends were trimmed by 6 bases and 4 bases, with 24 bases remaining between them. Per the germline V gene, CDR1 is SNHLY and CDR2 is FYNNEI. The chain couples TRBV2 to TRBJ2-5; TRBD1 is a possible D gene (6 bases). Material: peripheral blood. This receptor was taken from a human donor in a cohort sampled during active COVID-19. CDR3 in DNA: TGTGCCAGCAGCGCAACTATTCTCCCGACAGGAGGAGAGACCCAGTACTTC. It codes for CASSATILPTGGETQYF.